The rows below give T cell receptor beta chains drawn from one sample of a study of glioma-infiltrating T cells after dendritic cell vaccination. Measured with immunoSEQ multiplex PCR; TCRdb has only the in-frame clones, and not every one. The data hold over 90,000 clones, with roughly four fifths observed a single time. The sequencing used blood, collected before dendritic cell vaccination. The receptor source for this set is a human donor with glioblastoma. Each CDR3 is given with its conserved first and last residue. A D gene is named only where the DNA matches it firmly. Expanded clones get a size class; other rows say once, few or many, or leave the size out.

V,J,size,D,DNA,CDR3
TRBV30,TRBJ2-1,once,TRBD2,TGTGCCTGGAGTGTAACCGGGACTAGCGGGGGGGCCGGGCAGTTCTTC,CAWSVTGTSGGAGQFF
TRBV6-5,TRBJ2-7,few,-,TGTGCCAGCAGCCTCGGGCTAGCCGGCTACGAGCAGTACTTC,CASSLGLAGYEQYF
TRBV2,TRBJ2-7,-,-,TGTGCCAGCAGACGTGGCGCAGACACTTACGAGCAGTACTTC,CASRRGADTYEQYF
TRBV27,TRBJ1-6,once,-,TGTGCCAGCAGTTCATTCAGGCGATCACCCCTCCACTTT,CASSSFRRSPLHF
TRBV11-2,TRBJ2-1,-,-,TGTGCCAGCAGCTTTGTGACAGCCCCTTACAATGAGCAGTTCTTC,CASSFVTAPYNEQFF
TRBV19,TRBJ1-1,-,-,TGTGCCAGTACCCTGGGGGGGACTGAAGCTTTCTTT,CASTLGGTEAFF
TRBV7-2,TRBJ2-5,once,TRBD1,TGTGCCAGCCACGACAGGGGGCCCCAGTACTTC,CASHDRGPQYF
TRBV14,TRBJ1-2,-,-,TGTGCCAGCAGCCAAGATCGGGCCGGGATGGTCTATGGCTACACCTTC,CASSQDRAGMVYGYTF
TRBV19,TRBJ2-1,-,-,TGTGCCATACTCCCAATACAGTTCTTC,CAILPIQFF
TRBV30,TRBJ1-2,once,TRBD1,TGTGCCTGGAGTAATCTGGGGACAGGGCATGGCTACACCTTC,CAWSNLGTGHGYTF
TRBV4-2,TRBJ1-4,-,-,TGTGCCAGCAGCCCGGAACCAAGGGGCCGGAACGAAAAACTGTTTTTT,CASSPEPRGRNEKLFF
TRBV6-5,TRBJ2-5,-,TRBD2,TGTGCCAGCAGTTATCTGGATAGCGGGGTAGAGACCCAGTACTTC,CASSYLDSGVETQYF
TRBV30,TRBJ1-1,-,TRBD1,TGTGCCGGGGAAGACCAAAGGGGGCCCAACACTGAAGCTTTCTTT,CAGEDQRGPNTEAFF
TRBV6-1,TRBJ1-2,-,-,TGTGCCAGCAGTGAAGTCAGTTGGGTCAGGGCGGATGGCTACACCTTC,CASSEVSWVRADGYTF
TRBV5-1,TRBJ2-7,-,-,TGCGCCAGCAGCTTGGTACCCAGTAGCCTCTACGAGCAGTACTTC,CASSLVPSSLYEQYF
TRBV27,TRBJ2-1,-,TRBD2,TGTGCCAGCAGTTTAAGAGGTCTAGCGGGGGCCGCCATGCTGGTCTACAATGAGCAGTTCTTC,CASSLRGLAGAAMLVYNEQFF
TRBV6-1,TRBJ1-5,-,TRBD1,TGTGCCGGAAGGACAGGGGTTCAGCCCCAGCATTTT,CAGRTGVQPQHF
TRBV10-1,TRBJ2-7,few,TRBD1,TGCGCCACACCCGGGAGACAGGGGGCCTACGAGCAGTACTTC,CATPGRQGAYEQYF
TRBV6-6,TRBJ2-1,-,-,TGTGCCAGCAGTTATACTCGGGGGGCAAGAGAGCAGTTCTTC,CASSYTRGAREQFF
TRBV6-1,TRBJ1-2,once,TRBD1,TGTGCCAGCAGTGAAAGGACAGGCCTTGTGGCTAACTATGGCTACACCTTC,CASSERTGLVANYGYTF
TRBV6-5,TRBJ2-7,-,-,TGTGCCAGCAGTTATCTGAACGAGCAGTACTTC,CASSYLNEQYF
TRBV25-1,TRBJ1-1,-,-,TGTGCCAGCAGTGAATCGGGGAACACTGAAGCTTTCTTT,CASSESGNTEAFF
TRBV4-1,TRBJ2-3,-,TRBD1,TGCGCCAGCAGCCTTGGACAGGCCCGGGATACGCAGTATTTT,CASSLGQARDTQYF
TRBV29-1,TRBJ1-2,-,-,TGCAGCGTTCATCAGGGAACCCGCTATGGCTACACCTTC,CSVHQGTRYGYTF
TRBV18,TRBJ1-1,-,TRBD1,TGTGCCAGCTCACCACGACAGGGGAACACTGAAGCTTTCTTT,CASSPRQGNTEAFF
TRBV9,TRBJ1-1,-,TRBD1,TGTGCCAGCAGCCCCGAAGGGACAGGGGTGAACACTGAAGCTTTCTTT,CASSPEGTGVNTEAFF
TRBV5-1,TRBJ2-7,-,TRBD1,TGCGCCAGCAGCAACGGACAGGGGGCTGGTTACGAGCAGTACTTC,CASSNGQGAGYEQYF
TRBV6-5,TRBJ1-1,-,-,TGTGCCAGCAGTTACTCTGCCAGAAGCACTGAAGCTTTCTTT,CASSYSARSTEAFF
TRBV11-3,TRBJ2-2,-,-,TGTGCCAGCAGCCTAGGAGGCTATTGGCTTGCGAACACCGGGGAGCTGTTTTTT,CASSLGGYWLANTGELFF
TRBV4-2,TRBJ1-4,-,-,TGTGCCAGCAGCGAAGGGCCCACAGGGCTCAATGAAAAACTGTTTTTT,CASSEGPTGLNEKLFF
TRBV30,TRBJ1-3,-,-,TGTGCCTCCGCTCAGGGCAACACCATATATTTT,CASAQGNTIYF
TRBV6-1,TRBJ1-5,-,TRBD1,TGTGCCAGCAGCCTCGGTGGACAGGGTAGTCAGCCCCAGCATTTT,CASSLGGQGSQPQHF
TRBV19,TRBJ1-1,-,-,TGTGCCAGTAGTATAGAAGGGGCAGTAATGAACACTGAAGCTTTCTTT,CASSIEGAVMNTEAFF
TRBV30,TRBJ1-2,-,-,TGTGCCTGGAGTGTACGCGGGGATGAGGGCTACACCTTC,CAWSVRGDEGYTF
TRBV30,TRBJ2-3,-,-,TGTGCCTGGAGTGTAAGCGGTAGCACAGATACGCAGTATTTT,CAWSVSGSTDTQYF
TRBV5-6,TRBJ2-7,-,-,TGTGCCAGCAGCTTGGGAGGGTCCGAGCAGTACTTC,CASSLGGSEQYF
TRBV18,TRBJ2-7,-,-,TGTGCCAGCTCACCCGGACACTACGAGCAGTACTTC,CASSPGHYEQYF
TRBV7-9,TRBJ1-1,once,-,TGTGCCAGCAGCGAGGAGGGTTCTAACACTGAAGCTTTCTTT,CASSEEGSNTEAFF
TRBV5-4,TRBJ2-1,-,TRBD2,TGTGCCAGCAGCTCCGGGGGGGCGGTCGTTCCGTACAATGAGCAGTTCTTC,CASSSGGAVVPYNEQFF
TRBV7-9,TRBJ1-1,-,-,TGTGCCAGCAGCCCATGGACAGCACTGGACACTGAAGCTTTCTTT,CASSPWTALDTEAFF